This TCR beta chain was identified in a study of blood T cell repertoires in COVID-19. In the study overall: T cells, B-cell-depleted T cells, or PBMCs provided the cDNA or gDNA that served as material.

Per the original methods: Amplification of reference gene primers was used by the study to estimate nucleated cell counts. The repertoire was sequenced with immunoSEQ multiplex PCR; TCRdb's copy has only in-frame clones and lacks some. V and J calls and clone size are copied from that table; D and trimming were computed from the DNA. The table includes 200,000 to 250,000 clones, roughly 90% detected once. Germline V gene sequence: CDR1 LNHDA, CDR2 SQIVND (reference sequence). Trimming removed 5 bases at V and 3 bases at J, with 4 bases between. The CDR3 is 11 amino acids. The sample was peripheral blood. This clonotype was sampled from a woman aged 55-69 years with acute or convalescent COVID-19. This chain joins TRBV19 and TRBJ1-1; D ambiguous. CDR3 coding DNA: TGTGCCAGTAGTCGGGACACTGAAGCTTTCTTT. Protein product: CASSRDTEAFF.